This T cell receptor (beta chain) appears in the sequencing data of a study of cytotoxic CD8 clonotypes in ibrutinib-treated CLL. The protocol was immunoSEQ multiplex PCR, while the TCRdb copy is restricted to in-frame clones and leaves out a portion. The sample holds approximately 190,000 clones, 70% seen once. This clone came up once. V lost 1 base to trimming and J lost 5 bases, with 15 bases between them. Germline assignment: CDR1 SGHTA and CDR2 FQGTGA. The CDR3 is made up of 15 amino acids. Libraries of TCR beta were made from 1.5 to 2 micrograms of genomic DNA that came from cryopreserved PBMCs.

The sequence came from a human donor with chronic lymphocytic leukemia. The chain links TRBV7-3 to TRBJ2-7; D is unresolved. The sequences come from PBMCs, collected after 12 months of ibrutinib treatment. In DNA form, the CDR3 reads TGTGCCAGCAGCTTAATAGGATCAGGTGTGGACGAGCAGTACTTC. Protein: CASSLIGSGVDEQYF.